Listed below are T cell receptor beta chains from one sample, sequenced in a study of radiotherapy plus CTLA-4 blockade in lung cancer. This table comes from immunoSEQ multiplex PCR, and its TCRdb copy is limited to in-frame clones, with some not included. Here the sample spans tens of thousands of clones, about four fifths being singletons. Sequencing was performed on peripheral blood, taken from a patient treated with radiotherapy plus ipilimumab. The receptors derive from a human donor with non-small cell lung cancer whose response to radiotherapy plus ipilimumab could not be evaluated. CDR3s include the opening cysteine and the closing phenylalanine or tryptophan. A D gene is named only where the DNA matches it firmly. Where a row states a size, it is once, few, many or the class of an expanded clone; other rows omit it.

v_call	j_call	clone_size	d_call	cdr3_nt	cdr3_aa
TRBV4-1	TRBJ2-1	few	TRBD2	TGCGCCAGCAGCCAACCAAGACTAGCGGGAGTGGCGGGTGAGCAGTTCTTC	CASSQPRLAGVAGEQFF
TRBV4-1	TRBJ2-1	NA	NA	TGCGCCAGCAGCCAAGATTTATCCCGGGTTCAGAGGCAGTTCTTC	CASSQDLSRVQRQFF
TRBV14	TRBJ2-7	NA	NA	TGTGCCAGCAGCCTTAATAGGGGCAGGGGATCCTACGAGCAGTACTTC	CASSLNRGRGSYEQYF
TRBV10-3	TRBJ1-1	NA	TRBD1	TGTGCCATCAGCGGGACAGGGGCCATGAACACTGAAGCTTTCTTT	CAISGTGAMNTEAFF
TRBV5-4	TRBJ2-7	NA	NA	TGTGCCAGCAGCAATACCGGGACAATCCGTCTCGAGCAGTACTTC	CASSNTGTIRLEQYF
TRBV28	TRBJ1-2	NA	NA	TGTGCCAGCAGTTTAGGGCAACGTCGAAACTATGGCTACACCTTC	CASSLGQRRNYGYTF
TRBV11-2	TRBJ1-2	once	TRBD1	TGTGCCAGCAGCTCGACAGGGGGGGTCTATGGCTACACCTTC	CASSSTGGVYGYTF
TRBV4-1	TRBJ1-2	NA	NA	TGCGCCAGCAGCCAAGTAGGGCAGGGTAACTATGGCTACACCTTC	CASSQVGQGNYGYTF
TRBV4-1	TRBJ2-1	NA	TRBD2	TGCGCCAGCAGGACGAATGTAGCGGGAGGGCCGGGCTACAATGAGCAGTTCTTC	CASRTNVAGGPGYNEQFF
TRBV28	TRBJ2-7	NA	TRBD2	TGTGCCAGCAGTTTCGCACTAGCGGGATTGTCCTACGAGCAGTACTTC	CASSFALAGLSYEQYF
TRBV7-2	TRBJ2-7	NA	TRBD1	TGTGCCAGCAGCCAAGACAGGGGTGGAGAGCAGTACTTC	CASSQDRGGEQYF
TRBV7-3	TRBJ2-7	few	TRBD2	TGTGCCAGCAGCTTCGGACTAGCTATCCTCTGGGGCGAGCAGTACTTC	CASSFGLAILWGEQYF
TRBV6-1	TRBJ2-5	NA	TRBD2	TGTGCCAGCAGTGAAGCTAGCGGGAGTTTTGAGACCCAGTACTTC	CASSEASGSFETQYF
TRBV5-5	TRBJ2-7	NA	NA	TGTGCCAGCAGCTTGGCCGAGACTACCTCCTCTTACGAGCAGTACTTC	CASSLAETTSSYEQYF
TRBV6-5	TRBJ2-2	NA	NA	TGTGCCAGCATCGCGGAAACCTCGTACACCGGGGAGCTGTTTTTT	CASIAETSYTGELFF